The 19 T cell receptor beta chains in this list originate from one sample, sequenced in a study of blood T cells in healthy people across ages. A sample-barcoded 5' primer and a J-beta primer mix were used in a second PCR of about 7 to 12 cycles. TCRdb re-called the 5' RACE reads through MiXCR, storing one row per CDR3 protein. The table has 800,000 to 950,000 distinct CDR3 sequences, around 29% seen once. These same records also appear under a second study, on T cells of mothers and their children.

Input material: blood. All receptors derive from a woman aged 40 to 50 in good health.

J is TRBJ1-5 and V is TRBV5-5; D not resolved. CDR1 and CDR2 from the germline V gene are SGHKS and YYEKEE (reference sequence). Between the trimmed V and J ends, which lost 4 bases and 7 bases, there was a span of 12 bases. This CDR3 spans 13 amino acids. The CDR3 protein is CASSPSVWQPQHF. The CDR3 region has the DNA TGTGCCAGCAGCCCGTCGGTCTGGCAGCCCCAGCATTTT.

This clonotype was counted at least ten times. The chain links TRBV27 to TRBJ1-2; 11 bases match TRBD1. CDR1 MNHEY and CDR2 SMNVEV come from the germline V gene (reference sequence). The CDR3 spans 14 residues. With V trimmed by 3 bases and J by 6 bases, 3 bases remained unmatched. The CDR3 DNA is TGTGCCAGCAGTTTGGGACAGGGGGATGATGGCTACACCTTC. Its translation is CASSLGQGDDGYTF.

Ten or more counts support this clonotype. The chain joins TRBV3-1 to TRBJ1-2; D may be TRBD1 (6 bases). V gave up 6 bases and J gave up 6 bases, with 17 bases separating them. CDR3 length: 14 amino acids. The germline CDR1 and CDR2 sequences are LGHDT and YNNKEL (reference sequence). The CDR3 DNA is TGTGCCAGCAGGCCTACAGGGCCGGTAAATGGCTACACCTTC. This encodes CASRPTGPVNGYTF.

This clonotype was found many times. The genes are TRBV12-3 or TRBV12-4 and TRBJ2-7; D is ambiguous. V shed 5 bases and J shed 0 bases, with 5 bases lying between them. This CDR3 is 12 amino acids long. In DNA, the CDR3 is TGTGCCAGCAGTGTGAACTCCTACGAGCAGTACTTC. Translation gives CASSVNSYEQYF.

A note on this clonotype: Likely a read error: the CDR3 ends without its conserved phenylalanine or tryptophan. The J gene is TRBJ2-4, the V gene TRBV5-1, with 11 bases matching TRBD2. V trimming: 1 base; J trimming: 13 bases; junction bases outside the gene matches: 10. This CDR3 is built from 15 residues. Looked up from germline, CDR1 is SGHRS and CDR2 is YFSETQ. The CDR3 protein is CASSLTTSGVREQYI. CDR3 nucleotide sequence: TGCGCCAGCAGCTTGACGACTAGCGGGGTTAGAGAGCAGTACATC.

This clonotype has a handful of counts. Here the CDR3 reads CASSLALYTRPLRYGYTF. CDR3 DNA sequence: TGTGCCAGCAGCTTAGCGCTGTACACTCGGCCGCTGCGCTATGGCTACACCTTC. The V call is TRBV7-2, the J call TRBJ1-2; no firm D call. Germline-derived CDR1 and CDR2 are SGHTA and FQGNSA. Trimming cost V 0 bases and J 4 bases, with 21 bases left between them. CDR3 length: 18 amino acids.

This clonotype was observed many times. J is TRBJ1-2 and V is TRBV11-2; D perhaps matches TRBD1 (5 bases). The CDR3 length is 15 residues. Germline CDR1 SGHAT, CDR2 FQNNGV. The V end was cut by 1 base, the J end by 8 bases, with 17 bases between. DNA of the CDR3: TGTGCCAGCAGCTTAGCCGGCGCAGGGAGACGGGGCTACACCTTC. It encodes CASSLAGAGRRGYTF.

The chain is built from TRBV5-1 and TRBJ2-7; D assignment may be TRBD1 or TRBD2 (6 bases each). The CDR3 is 14 amino acids. V was clipped by 7 bases and J by 5 bases, with 19 bases between them. Germline V gene data show CDR1 as SGHRS and CDR2 as YFSETQ. CDR3 in DNA: TGCGCCAGCCGGTTAGAGCCGGGGGACAACGAGCAGTACTTC. As protein: CASRLEPGDNEQYF.

The V gene is TRBV18, the J gene TRBJ2-3; D is ambiguous. Germline V gene sequence: CDR1 KGHSH, CDR2 LQKENI. This CDR3 is built from 16 residues. V shed 3 bases and J shed 1 base, with 14 bases lying between them. The CDR3 loop is CASSPLKGIGTDTQYF. DNA for the CDR3: TGTGCCAGCTCACCTCTAAAGGGCATTGGCACAGATACGCAGTATTTT. Full variable domain (remainder filled in from reference TRBV18 and TRBJ2-3): NAGVMQNPRHLVRRRGQEARLRCSPMKGHSHVYWYRQLPEEGLKFMVYLQKENIIDESGMPKERFSAEFPKEGPSILRIQQVVRGDSAAYFCASSPLKGIGTDTQYFGPGTRLTVL.

The sample holds a few counts of this clonotype. Mismatch with germline at one junction end may stem from a read error. The gene calls are TRBV25-1 and TRBJ2-7; possibly TRBD1 for D (6 bases). The CDR3 spans 15 residues. Germline V CDR1 and CDR2: MGHDK, SYGVNS. CDR3 nucleotides: TGTGCCAGCAGTGGTCACCGGGACAACTCCTGCGAGCAGTACTTC. Translated, it gives CASSGHRDNSCEQYF.

V and J are TRBV6-8 and TRBJ2-1, with D unresolved. V lost 7 bases and J lost 7, with 8 bases in between. CDR1 and CDR2 from the germline V gene are MNHGY and SAAAGT. The CDR3 has 11 residues. The CDR3 is CASNYRNEQFF. The CDR3 nucleotides read TGTGCCAGCAACTATCGAAATGAGCAGTTCTTC.

This clonotype was found many times. The rearrangement links TRBV12-3 or TRBV12-4 to TRBJ1-2; D perhaps matches TRBD1 (5 bases). CDR3 length: 13 amino acids. V shed 6 bases and J shed 6 bases, with 14 bases lying between them. CDR3 protein: CASSNPGLDGYTF. The CDR3 bases are TGTGCCAGCAGCAATCCGGGACTCGATGGCTACACCTTC.

For the CDR3, the DNA is TGCGCCAGCAGCTTGGAGGGGGCCGAGGGAGATACGCAGTATTTT. Translation: CASSLEGAEGDTQYF. This chain uses TRBV5-1 with TRBJ2-3, with 7 bases fitting TRBD1. This CDR3 spans 15 amino acids. V was pared by 0 bases and J by 5 bases, with 6 bases of the junction left unmatched. CDR1 and CDR2 from the germline V gene are SGHRS and YFSETQ.

The chain couples TRBV2 to TRBJ2-5, with D unresolved. The J call is doubtful: the DNA matches TRBJ2-7 better. CDR1 is SNHLY, CDR2 FYNNEI, per germline. The CDR3 runs to 13 residues. CDR3 sequence: CASSESNSYEQYF. The CDR3 nucleotides read TGTGCCAGCAGTGAATCTAACAGCTACGAGCAGTACTTC.

The V and J genes are TRBV6-5 and TRBJ2-2; 8 nucleotides align to TRBD2. Germline loops: CDR1 MNHEY, CDR2 SVGAGI. J was trimmed by 4 bases and V by 6 bases; bases with no gene match: 4. This CDR3 has 14 amino acids. This CDR3 reads CASRAGDLTGELFF. The CDR3 DNA reads as TGTGCCAGCAGAGCGGGGGACCTCACCGGGGAGCTGTTTTTT.

Details on this clonotype: It may be a read error: a sequence one base away is much more abundant. The chain joins TRBV20-1 to TRBJ2-1; D is uncertain. This CDR3 has 14 residues. The germline gives CDR1 DFQATT, CDR2 SNEGSKA (reference sequence). The CDR3 protein is CGARDLERYNEQFF. The CDR3 nucleotides are TGCGGTGCTAGAGACCTGGAGAGGTACAATGAGCAGTTCTTC.

V usage is TRBV5-1 and J usage is TRBJ1-1; D remains ambiguous. Germline V gives CDR1 SGHRS, CDR2 YFSETQ. The CDR3 runs 14 residues. V lost 4 bases, J lost 3 bases, and 13 bases lay in between. In DNA form, the CDR3 reads TGCGCCAGCAGCCCCCAAGCCGCCGACACTGAAGCTTTCTTT. This gives the protein CASSPQAADTEAFF.

In its sample, this clonotype was seen many times. V usage is TRBV5-1 and J usage is TRBJ1-2; 8 bases map to TRBD1. The trim removed 4 bases at V and 6 bases at J, leaving 8 bases unmatched. The CDR3 covers 14 residues. Germline V CDR1 and CDR2: SGHRS, YFSETQ. The CDR3 protein is CASSTGQGSDGYTF. In DNA form, the CDR3 reads TGCGCCAGCAGCACTGGACAGGGTTCGGATGGCTACACCTTC. The complete variable domain, with remaining parts taken from reference TRBV5-1 and TRBJ1-2, reads KAGVTQTPRYLIKTRGQQVTLSCSPISGHRSVSWYQQTPGQGLQFLFEYFSETQRNKGNFPGRFSGRQFSNSRSEMNVSTLELGDSALYLCASSTGQGSDGYTFGSGTRLTVV.

The chain combines TRBV28 with TRBJ1-1, with D possibly TRBD1 on 5 matching bases. Looked up from germline, CDR1 is MDHEN and CDR2 is SYDVKM. The CDR3 length is 13 residues. Trimming removed 7 bases at V and 0 bases at J, with 9 bases between. CDR3 nucleotide sequence: TGTGCCAGCAACCACAGGATGAACACTGAAGCTTTCTTT. Protein sequence: CASNHRMNTEAFF.